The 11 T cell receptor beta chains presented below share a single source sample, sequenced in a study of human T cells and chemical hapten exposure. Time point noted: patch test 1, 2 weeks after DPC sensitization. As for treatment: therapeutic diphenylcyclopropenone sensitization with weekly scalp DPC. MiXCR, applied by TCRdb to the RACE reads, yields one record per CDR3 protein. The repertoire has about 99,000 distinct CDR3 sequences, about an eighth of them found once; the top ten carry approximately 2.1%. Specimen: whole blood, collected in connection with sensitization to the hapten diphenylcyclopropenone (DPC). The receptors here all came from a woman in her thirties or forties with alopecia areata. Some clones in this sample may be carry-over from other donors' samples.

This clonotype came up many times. The CDR3 coding sequence is TGTGCAAGTCGCCAAATCTCCACTAGCGGGAAAAAGACCCAGTACTTC. The encoded protein is CASRQISTSGKKTQYF. The gene calls are TRBV12-2 and TRBJ2-5; the tabulated D call, TRBD2, remains unverified against the DNA. TRBV12-2 is marked as a pseudogene. This CDR3 comprises 16 residues.

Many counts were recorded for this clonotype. Here the CDR3 DNA reads TGTGCCAGCAGCCCCCGACAGGGGGCGCGGGGTGAAGCTTTCTTT. Protein: CASSPRQGARGEAFF. The rearrangement joins TRBV9 to TRBJ1-1, with 10 bases matching TRBD1. Germline CDR1 SGDLS, CDR2 YYNGEE. With V trimmed by 4 bases and J by 7 bases, 10 bases remained unmatched. This CDR3 is 15 amino acids long.

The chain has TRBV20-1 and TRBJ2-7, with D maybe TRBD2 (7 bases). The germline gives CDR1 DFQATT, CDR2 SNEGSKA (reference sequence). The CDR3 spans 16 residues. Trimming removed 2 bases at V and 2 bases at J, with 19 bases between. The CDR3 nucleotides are TGCAGTGCTAGATGGCTCCTGGGAGGGGACACCTACGAGCAGTACTTC. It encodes CSARWLLGGDTYEQYF.

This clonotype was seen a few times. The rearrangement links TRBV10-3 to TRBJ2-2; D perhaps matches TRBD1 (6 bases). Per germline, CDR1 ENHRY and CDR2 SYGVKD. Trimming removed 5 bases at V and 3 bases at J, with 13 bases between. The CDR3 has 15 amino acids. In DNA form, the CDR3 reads TGTGCCATCAGTAGTGACAGGACATACACCGGGGAGCTGTTTTTT. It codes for CAISSDRTYTGELFF.

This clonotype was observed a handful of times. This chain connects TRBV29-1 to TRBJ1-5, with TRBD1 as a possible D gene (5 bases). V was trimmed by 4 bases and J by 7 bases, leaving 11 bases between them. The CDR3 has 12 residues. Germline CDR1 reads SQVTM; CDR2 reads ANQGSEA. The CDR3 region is CSVGGYRQPQHF. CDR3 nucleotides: TGCAGCGTTGGGGGGTACCGGCAGCCCCAGCATTTT.

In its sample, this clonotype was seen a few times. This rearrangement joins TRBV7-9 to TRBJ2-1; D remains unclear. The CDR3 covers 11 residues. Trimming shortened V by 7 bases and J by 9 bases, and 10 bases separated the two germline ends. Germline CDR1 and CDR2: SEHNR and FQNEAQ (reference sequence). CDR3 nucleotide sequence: TGTGCCAGCACCGCTGTTGTTGAGCAGTTCTTC. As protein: CASTAVVEQFF.

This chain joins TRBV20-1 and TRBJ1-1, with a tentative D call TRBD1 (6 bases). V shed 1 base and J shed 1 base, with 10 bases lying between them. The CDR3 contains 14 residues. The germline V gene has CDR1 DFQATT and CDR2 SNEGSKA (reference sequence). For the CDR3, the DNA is TGCAGTGCTAGAGTAGGACAGACGAACACTGAAGCTTTCTTT. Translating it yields CSARVGQTNTEAFF.

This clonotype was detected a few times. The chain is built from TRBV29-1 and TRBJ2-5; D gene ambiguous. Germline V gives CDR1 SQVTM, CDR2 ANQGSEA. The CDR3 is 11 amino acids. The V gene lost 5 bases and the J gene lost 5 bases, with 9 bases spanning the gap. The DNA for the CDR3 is TGCAGCGTTCGGCCCGGGGAGACCCAGTACTTC. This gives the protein CSVRPGETQYF.

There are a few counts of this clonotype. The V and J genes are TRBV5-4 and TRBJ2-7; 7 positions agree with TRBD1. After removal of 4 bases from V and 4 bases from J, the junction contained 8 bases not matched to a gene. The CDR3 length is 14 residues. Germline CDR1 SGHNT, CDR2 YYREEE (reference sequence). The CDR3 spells CASSPGQRPYEQYF. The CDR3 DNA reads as TGTGCCAGCAGCCCGGGACAGCGACCTTACGAGCAGTACTTC. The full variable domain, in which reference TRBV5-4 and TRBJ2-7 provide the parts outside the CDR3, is ETGVTQSPTHLIKTRGQQVTLRCSSQSGHNTVSWYQQALGQGPQFIFQYYREEENGRGNFPPRFSGLQFPNYSSELNVNALELDDSALYLCASSPGQRPYEQYFGPGTRLTVT.

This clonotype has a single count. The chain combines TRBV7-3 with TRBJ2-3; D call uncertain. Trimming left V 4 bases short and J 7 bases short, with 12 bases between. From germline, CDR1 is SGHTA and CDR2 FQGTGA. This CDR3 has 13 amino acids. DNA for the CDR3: TGTGCCAGCAGCTCGAATTTCCTCAATACGCAGTATTTT. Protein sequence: CASSSNFLNTQYF.

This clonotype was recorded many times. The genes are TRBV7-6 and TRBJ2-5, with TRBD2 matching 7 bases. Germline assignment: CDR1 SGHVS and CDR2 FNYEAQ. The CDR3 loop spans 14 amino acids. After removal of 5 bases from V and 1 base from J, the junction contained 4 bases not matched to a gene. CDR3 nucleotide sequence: TGTGCCAGCAGCAAAGGGACTACCCAAGAGACCCAGTACTTC. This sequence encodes CASSKGTTQETQYF. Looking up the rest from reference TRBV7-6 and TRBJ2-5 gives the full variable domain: GAGVSQSPRYKVTKRGQDVALRCDPISGHVSLYWYRQALGQGPEFLTYFNYEAQQDKSGLPNDRFSAERPEGSISTLTIQRTEQRDSAMYRCASSKGTTQETQYFGPGTRLLVL.